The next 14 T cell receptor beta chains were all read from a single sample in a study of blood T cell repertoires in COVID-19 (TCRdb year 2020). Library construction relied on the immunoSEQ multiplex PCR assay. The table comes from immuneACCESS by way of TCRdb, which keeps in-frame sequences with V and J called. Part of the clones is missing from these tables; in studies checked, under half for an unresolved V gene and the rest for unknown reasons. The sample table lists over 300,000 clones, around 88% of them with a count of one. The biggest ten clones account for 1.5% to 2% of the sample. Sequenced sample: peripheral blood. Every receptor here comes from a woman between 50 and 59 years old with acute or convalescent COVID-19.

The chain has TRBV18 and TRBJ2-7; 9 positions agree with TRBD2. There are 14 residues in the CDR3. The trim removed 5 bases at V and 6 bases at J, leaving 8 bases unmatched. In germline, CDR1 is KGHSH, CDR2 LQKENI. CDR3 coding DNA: TGTGCCAGCTCATTAAAGGGACTAGCCTCCGAGCAGTACTTC. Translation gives CASSLKGLASEQYF.

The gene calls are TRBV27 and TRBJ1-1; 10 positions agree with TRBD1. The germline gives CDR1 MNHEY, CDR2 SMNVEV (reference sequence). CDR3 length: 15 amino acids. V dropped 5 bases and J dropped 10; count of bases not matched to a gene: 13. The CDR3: CASSRQGANFLGAFF. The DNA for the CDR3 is TGTGCCAGCAGTAGACAGGGGGCGAATTTTCTTGGAGCTTTCTTT.

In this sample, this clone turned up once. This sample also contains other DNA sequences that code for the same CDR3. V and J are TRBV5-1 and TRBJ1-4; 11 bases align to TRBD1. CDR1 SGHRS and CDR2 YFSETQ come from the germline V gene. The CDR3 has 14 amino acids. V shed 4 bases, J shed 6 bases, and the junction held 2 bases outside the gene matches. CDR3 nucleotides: TGCGCCAGCAGCCTGGGACAGGGGGATGAAAAACTGTTTTTT. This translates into CASSLGQGDEKLFF.

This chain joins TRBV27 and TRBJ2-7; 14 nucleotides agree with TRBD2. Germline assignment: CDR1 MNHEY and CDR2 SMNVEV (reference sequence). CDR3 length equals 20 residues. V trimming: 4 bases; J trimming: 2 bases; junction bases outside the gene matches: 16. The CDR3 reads CASSSFGGLAGADFAYEQYF. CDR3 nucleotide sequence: TGTGCCAGCAGTTCTTTTGGGGGACTAGCGGGAGCGGATTTTGCCTACGAGCAGTACTTC.

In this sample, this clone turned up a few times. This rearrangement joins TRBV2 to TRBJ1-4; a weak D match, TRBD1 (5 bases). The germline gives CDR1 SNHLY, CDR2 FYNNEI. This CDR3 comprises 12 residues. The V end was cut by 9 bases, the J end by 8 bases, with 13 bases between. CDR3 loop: CASREDMEKLFF. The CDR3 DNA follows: TGTGCCAGTCGGGAGGACATGGAAAAACTGTTTTTT.

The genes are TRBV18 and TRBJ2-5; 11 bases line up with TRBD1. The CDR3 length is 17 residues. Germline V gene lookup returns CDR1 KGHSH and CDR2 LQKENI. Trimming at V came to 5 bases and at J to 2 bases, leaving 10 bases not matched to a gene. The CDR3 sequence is CASSTTYGTGGQETQYF. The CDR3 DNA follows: TGTGCCAGCTCAACTACGTACGGGACAGGGGGACAAGAGACCCAGTACTTC.

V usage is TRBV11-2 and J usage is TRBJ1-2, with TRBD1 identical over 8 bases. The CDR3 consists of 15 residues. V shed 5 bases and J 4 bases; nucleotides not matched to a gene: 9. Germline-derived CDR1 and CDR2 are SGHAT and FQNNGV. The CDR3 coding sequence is TGTGCCAGCAGCCCGCAGGGGGCAGGGGGCTATGGCTACACCTTC. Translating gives CASSPQGAGGYGYTF.

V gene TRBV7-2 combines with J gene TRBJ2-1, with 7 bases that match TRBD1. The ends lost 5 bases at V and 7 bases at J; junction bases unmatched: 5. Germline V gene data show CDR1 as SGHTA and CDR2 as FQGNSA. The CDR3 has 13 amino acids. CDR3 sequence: CASSLGQSNEQFF. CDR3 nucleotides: TGTGCCAGCAGCCTGGGACAGTCGAATGAGCAGTTCTTC. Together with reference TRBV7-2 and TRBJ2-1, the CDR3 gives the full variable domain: GAGVSQSPSNKVTEKGKDVELRCDPISGHTALYWYRQSLGQGLEFLIYFQGNSAPDKSGLPSDRFSAERTGGSVSTLTIQRTQQEDSAVYLCASSLGQSNEQFFGPGTRLTVL.

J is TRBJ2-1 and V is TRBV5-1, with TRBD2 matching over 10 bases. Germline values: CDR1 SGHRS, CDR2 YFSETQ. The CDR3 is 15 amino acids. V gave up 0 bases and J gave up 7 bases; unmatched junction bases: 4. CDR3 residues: CASSLAGLAANEQFF. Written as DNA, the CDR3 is TGCGCCAGCAGCTTGGCCGGACTAGCGGCTAATGAGCAGTTCTTC.

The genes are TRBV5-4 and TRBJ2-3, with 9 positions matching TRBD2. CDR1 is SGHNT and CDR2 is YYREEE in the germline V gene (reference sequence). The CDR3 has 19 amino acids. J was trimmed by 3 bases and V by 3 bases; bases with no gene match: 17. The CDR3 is CASSYLPGGRAGTTDTQYF. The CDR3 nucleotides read TGTGCCAGCAGCTACCTACCTGGCGGGAGGGCCGGTACGACAGATACGCAGTATTTT.

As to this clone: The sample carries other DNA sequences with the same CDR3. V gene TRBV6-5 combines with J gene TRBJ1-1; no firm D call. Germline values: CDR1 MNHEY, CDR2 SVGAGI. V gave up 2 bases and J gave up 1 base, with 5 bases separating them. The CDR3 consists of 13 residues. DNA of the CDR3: TGTGCCAGCAGTTACGGCAGGAACACTGAAGCTTTCTTT. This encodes CASSYGRNTEAFF.

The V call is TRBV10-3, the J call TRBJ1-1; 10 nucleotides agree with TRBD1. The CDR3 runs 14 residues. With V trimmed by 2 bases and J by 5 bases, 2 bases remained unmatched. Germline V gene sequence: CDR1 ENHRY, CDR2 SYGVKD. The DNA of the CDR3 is TGTGCCATCAGTGAGGACAGGGGGCAGACTGAAGCTTTCTTT. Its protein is CAISEDRGQTEAFF.

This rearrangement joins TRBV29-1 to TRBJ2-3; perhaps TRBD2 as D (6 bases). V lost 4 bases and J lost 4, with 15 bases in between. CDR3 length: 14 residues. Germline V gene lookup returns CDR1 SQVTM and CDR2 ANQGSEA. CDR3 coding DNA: TGCAGCGTTGCGGGGCGGGATTCGTCAGATACGCAGTATTTT. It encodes CSVAGRDSSDTQYF.

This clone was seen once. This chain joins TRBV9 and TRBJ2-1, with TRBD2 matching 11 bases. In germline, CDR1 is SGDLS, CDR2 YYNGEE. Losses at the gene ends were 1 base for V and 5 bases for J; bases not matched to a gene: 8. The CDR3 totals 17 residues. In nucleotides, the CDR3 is TGTGCCAGCAGCGTATCATTAGCGGGAGGGTTTGACAATGAGCAGTTCTTC. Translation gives CASSVSLAGGFDNEQFF.